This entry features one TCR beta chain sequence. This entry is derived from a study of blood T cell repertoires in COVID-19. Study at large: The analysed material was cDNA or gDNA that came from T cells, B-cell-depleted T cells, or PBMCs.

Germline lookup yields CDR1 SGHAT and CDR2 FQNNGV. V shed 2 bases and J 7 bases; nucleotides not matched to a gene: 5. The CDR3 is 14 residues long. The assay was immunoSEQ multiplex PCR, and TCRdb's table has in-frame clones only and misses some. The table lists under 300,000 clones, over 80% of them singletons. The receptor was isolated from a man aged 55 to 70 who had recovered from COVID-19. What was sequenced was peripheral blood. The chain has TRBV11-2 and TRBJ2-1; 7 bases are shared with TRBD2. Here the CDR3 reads CASSLFQRGNEQFF. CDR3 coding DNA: TGTGCCAGCAGCTTATTTCAGCGGGGAAATGAGCAGTTCTTC.